These 25 T cell receptor beta chains came from one sample sequenced in a study of beta chain features in type 1 diabetes. Overall study results and limits: The study found moderately but significantly shorter TCRB CDR3s in all four CD4+ subsets of Type 1 diabetes patients.

No antigen is known for these receptors. What was sequenced were expressed TCRB transcripts, since all of the isolated RNA had been reverse transcribed. TCRdb keeps only in-frame clones here, not all; method: immunoSEQ multiplex PCR. In the table there are more than 250,000 clones, about a fifth of which are singletons. Sequencing input: naive CD4+ T cells from blood. The receptors were sampled from a woman aged 40-49 years with type 1 diabetes.

A few counts support this clone. The gene calls are TRBV30 and TRBJ1-4; TRBD1 matches 11 bases. The V gene end was trimmed by 5 bases and the J gene end by 6 bases; junction bases not matched to a gene: 2. The CDR3 runs to 13 residues. CDR1 GTSNPN and CDR2 SVGIG come from the germline V gene (reference sequence). For the CDR3, the DNA is TGTGCCTGGGGGACAGGGGGGGATGAAAAACTGTTTTTT. This codes for CAWGTGGDEKLFF.

V is TRBV27 and J is TRBJ2-1; TRBD2 agrees at 9 bases. J lost 1 base, V lost 6 bases, and 7 bases had no gene match. This CDR3 is 16 amino acids long. Germline assignment: CDR1 MNHEY and CDR2 SMNVEV (reference sequence). The DNA for the CDR3 is TGTGCCAGCAGACCGGGACTAGCAGATTCCTACAATGAGCAGTTCTTC. This gives the protein CASRPGLADSYNEQFF.

This clone occurred a few times. The chain combines TRBV7-9 with TRBJ2-7, with TRBD1 identical over 7 bases. Germline trimming cut 4 bases from V and 6 bases from J; bases unmatched to any gene: 9. The CDR3 is made up of 14 amino acids. Germline CDR1 is SEHNR and CDR2 is FQNEAQ (reference sequence). CDR3 residues: CASSSGTELSEQYF. The CDR3 DNA follows: TGTGCCAGCAGCTCCGGGACAGAGCTAAGCGAGCAGTACTTC.

The chain has TRBV30 and TRBJ1-2, with 9 bases that match TRBD1. The germline CDR1 and CDR2 sequences are GTSNPN and SVGIG (reference sequence). Trimming removed 5 bases from V and 4 bases from J; junction bases left unmatched: 5. This CDR3 comprises 13 residues. CDR3 bases: TGTGCCTGGGGGGACAGGGAAACCTATGGCTACACCTTC. Translating it yields CAWGDRETYGYTF.

The chain links TRBV5-1 to TRBJ2-5, with TRBD1 as a possible D gene (7 bases). There are 13 residues in the CDR3. Trimming shortened V by 3 bases and J by 5 bases, and 11 bases separated the two germline ends. The germline CDR1 and CDR2 sequences are SGHRS and YFSETQ. CDR3 nucleotides: TGCGCCAGCAGCTATGCAGGGGGGGAGACCCAGTACTTC. Protein: CASSYAGGETQYF.

The V and J genes are TRBV5-4 and TRBJ1-3; TRBD1 aligns across 8 bases. In germline, CDR1 is SGHNT, CDR2 YYREEE (reference sequence). Unmatched junction bases numbered 6, after V lost 0 bases and J lost 4 bases. The CDR3 contains 16 residues. The chain's CDR3 is CASSLDRTGFGNTIYF. DNA for the CDR3: TGTGCCAGCAGCTTGGACAGGACAGGGTTCGGAAACACCATATATTTT.

V gene TRBV29-1 combines with J gene TRBJ1-1; 9 positions match TRBD1. Germline V gene lookup returns CDR1 SQVTM and CDR2 ANQGSEA. With V trimmed by 7 bases and J by 4 bases, 7 bases remained unmatched. The CDR3 sequence is 13 residues long. The CDR3: CSARDREGTEAFF. CDR3 nucleotide sequence: TGCAGCGCCCGGGACAGGGAGGGCACTGAAGCTTTCTTT.

This clone showed up just a few times. J is TRBJ2-7 and V is TRBV29-1, with 7 positions matching TRBD1. Germline V gene lookup returns CDR1 SQVTM and CDR2 ANQGSEA. V trimming: 7 bases; J trimming: 1 base; junction bases outside the gene matches: 4. The CDR3 length is 12 residues. The CDR3 nucleotides are TGCAGCGCGGGACAGCTTTCCTACGAGCAGTACTTC. Translation: CSAGQLSYEQYF.

The chain is built from TRBV7-3 and TRBJ2-3; the match to TRBD1 covers 9 bases. J was trimmed by 4 bases and V by 5 bases; bases with no gene match: 7. This CDR3 spans 15 amino acids. CDR1 and CDR2 from the germline V gene are SGHTA and FQGTGA. CDR3 bases: TGTGCCAGCAGCCTACAGGGGGCCGGGGCAGATACGCAGTATTTT. It translates to CASSLQGAGADTQYF.

This clone occurred a few times. The rearrangement links TRBV20-1 to TRBJ2-3; D ambiguous. Germline V gives CDR1 DFQATT, CDR2 SNEGSKA (reference sequence). The CDR3 is 11 amino acids. With 3 bases removed from V and 3 bases from J, the gap between germline ends came to 4 bases. CDR3 DNA: TGCAGTGCTAGCTCGACAGATACGCAGTATTTT. Translating it yields CSASSTDTQYF.

The chain carries TRBV6-5 and TRBJ1-3; a weak D match, TRBD1 (5 bases). The CDR3 has 16 amino acids. The V end lost 0 bases, the J end lost 0 bases, and 9 bases lay between the germline ends. Germline values: CDR1 MNHEY, CDR2 SVGAGI. The CDR3 DNA reads TGTGCCAGCAGTTACTCCAGGGCCAGCTCTGGAAACACCATATATTTT. The encoded protein is CASSYSRASSGNTIYF.

This clone appeared a few times. J is TRBJ1-1 and V is TRBV7-3, with D unclear. The V gene lost 0 bases and the J gene lost 5 bases, with 13 bases spanning the gap. Looked up from germline, CDR1 is SGHTA and CDR2 is FQGTGA. The CDR3 totals 15 residues. The CDR3 coding sequence is TGTGCCAGCAGCTTAACGATCCCACCCGGTACTGAAGCTTTCTTT. Its protein is CASSLTIPPGTEAFF. The full variable domain, in which reference TRBV7-3 and TRBJ1-1 provide the parts outside the CDR3, is GAGVSQTPSNKVTEKGKYVELRCDPISGHTALYWYRQSLGQGPEFLIYFQGTGAADDSGLPNDRFFAVRPEGSVSTLKIQRTERGDSAVYLCASSLTIPPGTEAFFGQGTRLTVV.

This clone has more than one count but fewer than ten. The chain uses TRBV28 and TRBJ2-7; maybe TRBD1 (5 bases). The CDR3 has 14 residues. V was shortened by 2 bases and J by 1 base, with 9 bases between the two germline ends. CDR1 MDHEN and CDR2 SYDVKM come from the germline V gene. The CDR3 loop is CASSLADSSYEQYF. CDR3 bases: TGTGCCAGCAGTTTAGCTGACAGTTCCTACGAGCAGTACTTC.

The V gene is TRBV4-1, the J gene TRBJ1-1, with D unclear. The V end was cut by 4 bases, the J end by 4 bases, with 16 bases between. Germline CDR1 MGHRA, CDR2 YSYEKL. This CDR3 comprises 15 residues. The CDR3 protein is CASSRTRSIGTEAFF. CDR3 nucleotides: TGCGCCAGCAGCCGAACTAGGAGTATCGGCACTGAAGCTTTCTTT.

This rearrangement joins TRBV2 to TRBJ1-5; D possibly corresponds to TRBD1 (5 bases). Germline V gives CDR1 SNHLY, CDR2 FYNNEI. CDR3 length: 14 amino acids. V lost 3 bases and J 4 bases, leaving 10 bases between the germline ends. CDR3 residues: CASSDRELNQPQHF. The CDR3 nucleotides read TGTGCCAGCAGTGACAGGGAATTGAATCAGCCCCAGCATTTT.

Turning to this clone: Other nucleotide sequences in the sample specify the same CDR3. This chain uses TRBV28 with TRBJ1-5; D unresolved. CDR1 is MDHEN and CDR2 is SYDVKM in the germline V gene. The CDR3 covers 12 residues. Trimming took off 11 bases at V and 3 bases at J, with 11 bases between the two ends. CDR3 in amino acids: CASHSSNQPQHF. CDR3 DNA sequence: TGTGCCTCCCACAGTTCCAATCAGCCCCAGCATTTT.

The chain employs TRBV7-9 and TRBJ2-5, with TRBD2 matching over 8 bases. Germline assignment: CDR1 SEHNR and CDR2 FQNEAQ (reference sequence). The trim removed 2 bases at V and 4 bases at J, leaving 6 bases unmatched. This CDR3 region has 15 residues. DNA of the CDR3: TGTGCCAGCAGCTTAATGCGGGGGGCGGTAGAGACCCAGTACTTC. Its translation is CASSLMRGAVETQYF. Full variable domain (outside the CDR3, taken from reference TRBV7-9 and TRBJ2-5): DTGVSQNPRHKITKRGQNVTFRCDPISEHNRLYWYRQTLGQGPEFLTYFQNEAQLEKSRLLSDRFSAERPKGSFSTLEIQRTEQGDSAMYLCASSLMRGAVETQYFGPGTRLLVL.

This chain joins TRBV10-3 and TRBJ1-1; 10 bases fit TRBD1. The CDR3 runs to 19 residues. Losses at the gene ends were 0 bases for V and 1 base for J; bases not matched to a gene: 11. CDR1 is ENHRY, CDR2 SYGVKD, per germline. The CDR3: CAISESKGGTGVANTEAFF. DNA of the CDR3: TGTGCCATCAGTGAGTCGAAGGGTGGGACAGGGGTGGCGAACACTGAAGCTTTCTTT.

The chain links TRBV5-1 to TRBJ2-1, with 8 bases identical to TRBD1. This CDR3 has 14 amino acids. Losses at the gene ends were 0 bases for V and 8 bases for J; bases not matched to a gene: 4. Germline CDR1 is SGHRS and CDR2 is YFSETQ. CDR3 protein: CASSLGTGTDEQFF. CDR3 DNA: TGCGCCAGCAGCTTGGGGACAGGGACCGATGAGCAGTTCTTC.

V is TRBV30 and J is TRBJ1-2; D perhaps matches TRBD1 (6 bases). V lost 4 bases and J 0 bases, leaving 12 bases between the germline ends. From germline, CDR1 is GTSNPN and CDR2 SVGIG (reference sequence). The CDR3 spans 14 residues. CDR3 sequence: CAWTKQGPNYGYTF. The CDR3 region has the DNA TGTGCCTGGACCAAACAGGGACCTAACTATGGCTACACCTTC.

V and J are TRBV27 and TRBJ2-7, with 7 bases that match TRBD1. The trim removed 0 bases at V and 6 bases at J, leaving 5 bases unmatched. This CDR3 has 14 amino acids. CDR1 and CDR2 from the germline V gene are MNHEY and SMNVEV (reference sequence). The CDR3 DNA reads as TGTGCCAGCAGTTTATCGGGAGCAGGGGGCGAGCAGTACTTC. Protein: CASSLSGAGGEQYF.

The chain has TRBV11-2 and TRBJ2-5, with no clear D. From germline, CDR1 is SGHAT and CDR2 FQNNGV. V lost 2 bases, J lost 1 base, and 5 bases lay in between. The CDR3 runs 13 residues. This CDR3 reads CASSLFGQETQYF. The DNA for the CDR3 is TGTGCCAGCAGCTTATTCGGCCAAGAGACCCAGTACTTC.

V and J are TRBV27 and TRBJ2-5; TRBD1 aligns across 9 bases. The ends lost 5 bases at V and 5 bases at J; junction bases unmatched: 9. The CDR3 covers 15 residues. Germline V gives CDR1 MNHEY, CDR2 SMNVEV (reference sequence). This CDR3 is CASSPWDRERETQYF. The CDR3, as DNA: TGTGCCAGCAGTCCCTGGGACAGGGAGAGGGAGACCCAGTACTTC.

The chain joins TRBV6-5 to TRBJ2-1; 7 nucleotides match TRBD2. The CDR3 sequence is 15 residues long. V lost 5 bases and J lost 0; bases outside the gene matches: 4. CDR1 and CDR2 from the germline V gene are MNHEY and SVGAGI. The CDR3: CASSRGGSSYNEQFF. The CDR3 nucleotides are TGTGCCAGCAGTCGCGGGGGAAGCTCCTACAATGAGCAGTTCTTC.

This chain joins TRBV10-3 and TRBJ2-3, with 10 bases that match TRBD2. J was trimmed by 0 bases and V by 11 bases; bases with no gene match: 8. Germline CDR1 and CDR2: ENHRY and SYGVKD. The CDR3 contains 15 residues. The CDR3 loop is CAVGSGGSSTDTQYF. CDR3 bases: TGTGCCGTTGGTAGCGGGGGGTCTAGCACAGATACGCAGTATTTT.